This T cell receptor (beta chain) came from a study of blood T cell repertoires in COVID-19. At the level of the study: Donors in the United States, Italy and Spain gave samples during acute or convalescent COVID-19. In each case, the material was cDNA or gDNA derived from T cells, B-cell-depleted T cells, or PBMCs.

This clone was detected once. The CDR3 is made up of 15 amino acids. Trimming removed 1 base from V and 3 bases from J, with 13 bases in between. The V gene's germline CDR1 is LGHDT and CDR2 YNNKEL (reference sequence). Original data processing: Estimation of nucleated cell counts was performed using reference gene primer amplification. TCRdb's table, derived via immunoSEQ multiplex PCR, lists solely in-frame clones and lacks some. That table supplies the V and J calls and clone size; D and trimming were determined from the DNA. The table shows approximately 140,000 clones, with 88% occurring only once.

The chain has TRBV3-1 (or the pseudogene TRBV3-2) and TRBJ2-7; tentatively, D is TRBD1 (6 bases). Sequencing input: peripheral blood. This clonotype was sampled from a human donor in a cohort sampled during active COVID-19. The CDR3 here is CASSQGQGSFYEQYF. The DNA for the CDR3 is TGTGCCAGCAGCCAAGGGCAGGGGTCCTTCTACGAGCAGTACTTC.